These T cell receptor beta chains were read from a single sample in a study of T cell repertoires in cytomegalovirus infection. MiXCR was run by TCRdb on the reads, yielding one entry per CDR3 protein. The sample contains some 920,000 distinct CDR3 sequences, around 29% of which appear only once. No antigen is known for these receptors. The material sequenced was cultured CD8+ T cells from PBMCs, taken from culture after CMV antigen stimulation. The receptors were sampled from a human donor in good health (CMV status not recorded). Some clones in this sample may be carry-over from other donors' samples. The CDR3 runs from the conserved cysteine through the conserved F or W. The D gene is left open where the match is weak. Expanded clones are given a class, and other clones once, few, many or no size at all.

d_call j_call clone_size v_call cdr3_nt cdr3_aa
TRBD1 TRBJ1-6 many TRBV7-8 TGTGCCAGCAGCTTACGGGGACAGGCGTCGAGCTCCTATAATTCACCCCTCCACTTT CASSLRGQASSSYNSPLHF
- TRBJ1-5 few TRBV27 TGTGCCAGCAGTTTTGGAGCGACGAATCAGCCCCAGCATTTT CASSFGATNQPQHF
- TRBJ2-7 - TRBV5-8 TGTGCCAGCTCCGGGGACGTCCCCTACGAGCAGTACTTC CASSGDVPYEQYF
- TRBJ2-3 few TRBV7-6 TGTGCCAGCAGCCCCCAGTATGGGGCTGAGAGAGATACGCAGTATTTT CASSPQYGAERDTQYF
- TRBJ1-2 few TRBV10-3 TGTGCCATCAGTGATTCGGTGAGGGATGGCTACACCTTC CAISDSVRDGYTF
TRBD1 TRBJ2-7 many TRBV7-2 TGTGCCAGCAGCTGGACAGGGATGGAGCAGTACTTC CASSWTGMEQYF
- TRBJ1-5 - TRBV27 TGTGCCAGCAGTTCTAAGGGCAATCAGCCCCAGCATTTT CASSSKGNQPQHF
- TRBJ1-6 - TRBV27 TGTGCCAGCAGTTTATCGGGGCCGGGGGTTTCACCCCTCCACTTT CASSLSGPGVSPLHF
- TRBJ1-1 many TRBV7-9 TGTGCCAGCAGCTTAGCCTTAGGGAACACTGAAGCTTTCTTT CASSLALGNTEAFF
- TRBJ2-5 - TRBV7-4 TGTGCCAGCAGCCGCGAGCTGACCCAGTACTTC CASSRELTQYF
TRBD2 TRBJ2-1 many TRBV6-5 TGTGCCAGCAGTTACTGGGGTGTAGCGGGGGGGAGCTCCTACAATGAGCAGTTCTTC CASSYWGVAGGSSYNEQFF
- TRBJ1-2 few TRBV6-5 TGTGCCAGCAGTTACTCGACGTCCGGGTTTAACTATGGCTACACCTTC CASSYSTSGFNYGYTF
- TRBJ2-1 many TRBV7-2 TGTGCCAGCAGCTCCGAGGGTCCCAGGTGGGATGAGCAGTTCTTC CASSSEGPRWDEQFF
TRBD1 TRBJ1-4 few TRBV7-8 TGTGCCAGCAGACGAGGACAGGGGGCTGAAAAACTGTTTTTT CASRRGQGAEKLFF
TRBD1 TRBJ1-2 - TRBV27 TGTGCCAGCAGTTATGGGACAGGGGTAGTGGGTGGCTACACCTTC CASSYGTGVVGGYTF
- TRBJ1-1 - TRBV6-6 TGTGCCAGCAGTTACTCCTCACAGGGGAACACTGAAGCTTTCTTT CASSYSSQGNTEAFF
- TRBJ2-3 - TRBV9 TGTGCCAGCAGCTCAGGACAGCGTGGCACAGATACGCAGTATTTT CASSSGQRGTDTQYF
TRBD1 TRBJ2-7 few TRBV7-8 TGTGCCAGCAGCTCGACCGGGACAGTATCCTACGAGCAGTACTTC CASSSTGTVSYEQYF
TRBD2 TRBJ2-3 few TRBV6-6 TGTGCCAGCATTCCCCCAGCGGGGGGGGCCACAGATACGCAGTATTTT CASIPPAGGATDTQYF
TRBD1 TRBJ1-2 few TRBV7-8 TGTGCCAGCAGAGAAGGGGGCTCGAACTATGGCTACACCTTC CASREGGSNYGYTF
TRBD2 TRBJ2-5 - TRBV7-6 TGTGCCAGCAGCTTAGAAAAGCGGGGCGAGGAGACCCAGTACTTC CASSLEKRGEETQYF
TRBD1 TRBJ1-1 many TRBV11-1 TGTGCCAGCAGCTCACGCACCAGGGGGCTGACTGAAGCTTTCTTT CASSSRTRGLTEAFF
- TRBJ1-2 many TRBV7-2 TGTGCCAGAGGGGGAATTCCCGAGGATGGCTACACCTTC CARGGIPEDGYTF
- TRBJ1-6 few TRBV7-9 TGTGCCAGCAGCTTGAAGGACCCTACCTATAATTCACCCCTCCACTTT CASSLKDPTYNSPLHF
- TRBJ1-1 - TRBV6-8 TGTGCCAACAATGACCTTAGGGGTGAAGCTTTCTTT CANNDLRGEAFF
- TRBJ1-3 many TRBV12-3/TRBV12-4 TGTGCCAGCAGTTGGGACTCTGGAAACACCATATATTTT CASSWDSGNTIYF
- TRBJ2-7 many TRBV7-6 TGTGCCAGCAGCGCTACAGGGTCCTACGAGCAGTACTTC CASSATGSYEQYF
TRBD1 TRBJ2-7 - TRBV23-1 TGCGCCAGCAGGGTACCCATGGGACAGGGAGTTCTCTCCGAGCAGTACTTC CASRVPMGQGVLSEQYF
- TRBJ2-7 - TRBV9 TGTGCCAGCAGCGTGGGAGAGCAGTACTTC CASSVGEQYF
- TRBJ2-7 few TRBV9 TGTGCCAGCAGCGTGGGGCCCGAGACCTACGAGCAGTACTTC CASSVGPETYEQYF
- TRBJ1-5 - TRBV20-1 TGCAGTGCTAGAAGGTTGTCCAGCAATCAGCCCCAGCATTTT CSARRLSSNQPQHF
- TRBJ1-5 - TRBV7-9 TGTGCCAGCAGCTTAGAATTCGGAAGGAGCTTACATCAGCCCCAGCATTTT CASSLEFGRSLHQPQHF
- TRBJ1-5 - TRBV6-1 TGTGCCAGCAGTGAATGGAGGGCCGAAGGCAATCAGCCCCAGCATTTT CASSEWRAEGNQPQHF
- TRBJ1-1 - TRBV4-2 TGTGCCAGCAGCCAAGATCCTGGGGCGGCTAACACTGAAGCTTTCTTT CASSQDPGAANTEAFF
- TRBJ2-3 few TRBV12-3/TRBV12-4 TGTGCCAGTATCGGGACACCATCCACAGATACGCAGTATTTT CASIGTPSTDTQYF
TRBD2 TRBJ2-1 - TRBV5-1 TGCGCCAGCAGCTTGTGGACTAGCGGGGGGGAAGAGCAGTTCTTC CASSLWTSGGEEQFF
- TRBJ1-5 few TRBV7-9 TGTGCCAGCAGCTCCGGACGGGGTAGTTCCCGGCCCCAGCATTTT CASSSGRGSSRPQHF
- TRBJ1-1 - TRBV10-2 TGCGCCAGCGGCACCGTATCGGGTATGCCAAACACTGAAGCTTTCTTT CASGTVSGMPNTEAFF
- TRBJ2-3 - TRBV28 TGTGCCAGCAGGCCCGGAGGTCTCAACACAGATACGCAGTATTTT CASRPGGLNTDTQYF
TRBD1 TRBJ1-3 - TRBV20-1 TGCAGTGCTAGATTGTTGAGACAGGGCAGCTCTGGAAACACCATATATTTT CSARLLRQGSSGNTIYF
TRBD1 TRBJ2-7 few TRBV4-1 TGCGCCAGCAGCCAAGTCTGGGTCTTTCAACCGGGACAGAGCTCCTACGAGCAGTACTTC CASSQVWVFQPGQSSYEQYF
- TRBJ2-2 - TRBV6-5 TGTGCCAGCAGTTACTCGCTTGGGACTTCAAACACCGGGGAGCTGTTTTTT CASSYSLGTSNTGELFF
- TRBJ1-5 few TRBV19 TGTGCCAGTAGTATCGGGGGGTTCGGCAATCAGCCCCAGCATTTT CASSIGGFGNQPQHF
TRBD1 TRBJ2-2 once TRBV6-1 TGTGCCAGCAGTGTACGGCCAGGGGGGAACACCGGGGAGCTGTTTTTT CASSVRPGGNTGELFF
TRBD2 TRBJ2-1 - TRBV20-1 TGCAGTGCTAGCGGGCGGGGGGGCCGTGAAGATTCCTATTACAATGAGCAGTTCTTC CSASGRGGREDSYYNEQFF
- TRBJ2-4 - TRBV12-5 TGTGCTAGTGTTGGGGGGACCAAAAACATTCAGTACTTC CASVGGTKNIQYF